Shown below are 10 T cell receptor beta chains from a single sample sequenced in a study of Ad26.COV2.S vaccination and SARS-CoV-2 variants. As to treatment: over 15 received Ad26.COV2.S at low or high dose, single or two shots; 5 received placebo; per-sample allocation not given. Collection of the samples took place on day 63 after the first injection of vaccine or placebo. The assay was immunoSEQ multiplex PCR, and TCRdb's table has in-frame clones only and misses some. The sample holds 400,000 to 450,000 clones, 90% seen once. The input for sequencing was peripheral blood, taken in a trial of Ad26.COV2.S vaccine versus placebo. The receptor source for this set is a person aged 18 to 65 who received the Ad26.COV2.S COVID-19 vaccine or a placebo.

V is TRBV5-6 and J is TRBJ2-4; D perhaps matches TRBD2 (6 bases). V was shortened by 3 bases and J by 8 bases, with 18 bases between the two germline ends. CDR1 SGHDT and CDR2 YYEEEE come from the germline V gene. The length of the CDR3 is 15 residues. The CDR3 sequence is CASSSLGRGSDIQYF. The CDR3 nucleotides are TGTGCCAGCAGCTCGCTAGGGCGGGGTTCGGACATTCAGTACTTC.

The gene calls are TRBV7-2 and TRBJ1-2, with TRBD1 as a possible D gene (6 bases). V was pared by 7 bases and J by 4 bases, with 13 bases between. From germline, CDR1 is SGHTA and CDR2 FQGNSA. The CDR3 is 13 amino acids. The CDR3 nucleotides are TGTGCCAGCACCAGGGGACTGAGCTATGGCTACACCTTC. It specifies CASTRGLSYGYTF.

This clone was detected a few times. The V gene is TRBV29-1, the J gene TRBJ1-2; 10 bases align to TRBD1. CDR3 length: 15 amino acids. After removal of 0 bases from V and 7 bases from J, the junction contained 8 bases not matched to a gene. Germline lookup yields CDR1 SQVTM and CDR2 ANQGSEA. CDR3 amino acids: CSVEDTGQGMAGYTF. DNA of the CDR3: TGCAGCGTTGAAGATACGGGACAGGGGATGGCTGGCTACACCTTC. The full variable domain, in which reference TRBV29-1 and TRBJ1-2 provide the parts outside the CDR3, is SAVISQKPSRDICQRGTSLTIQCQVDSQVTMMFWYRQQPGQSLTLIATANQGSEATYESGFVIDKFPISRPNLTFSTLTVSNMSPEDSSIYLCSVEDTGQGMAGYTFGSGTRLTVV.

The chain couples TRBV28 to TRBJ2-3, with D perhaps given as TRBD1 or TRBD2 (5 bases each). CDR1 and CDR2 from the germline V gene are MDHEN and SYDVKM. CDR3 length equals 15 residues. Trimming took 5 bases from V and 3 from J, leaving 15 bases between them. CDR3 region: CASSGAFEGTDTQYF. The CDR3, as DNA: TGTGCCAGCAGTGGAGCGTTTGAGGGGACAGATACGCAGTATTTT.

This sequence joins TRBV3-1 (or the pseudogene TRBV3-2) and TRBJ1-3; D ambiguous. Germline V CDR1 and CDR2: LGHDT, YNNKEL (reference sequence). V lost 4 bases to trimming and J lost 4 bases, with 17 bases between them. The CDR3 totals 16 residues. Here the CDR3 reads CASSRPSMVGGNTIYF. For the CDR3, the DNA is TGTGCCAGCAGCCGCCCTTCTATGGTGGGCGGAAACACCATATATTTT.

This clone was seen more than once but under ten times. This chain connects TRBV30 to TRBJ2-3, with D unclear. CDR1 GTSNPN and CDR2 SVGIG come from the germline V gene (reference sequence). The CDR3 is 13 amino acids. The V end lost 4 bases, the J end lost 4 bases, and 12 bases lay between the germline ends. The CDR3 here is CAWTHRRADTQYF. The CDR3 DNA is TGTGCCTGGACGCATAGAAGGGCAGATACGCAGTATTTT.

This chain uses TRBV9 with TRBJ2-1; TRBD2 might be the D (6 bases). Deletions cut 0 bases from V and 8 bases from J, with 15 bases between. Germline CDR1 and CDR2: SGDLS and YYNGEE. This CDR3 is 15 amino acids long. The CDR3 loop reads CASSVGLVGYDEQFF. CDR3 DNA sequence: TGTGCCAGCAGCGTAGGACTAGTGGGGTACGATGAGCAGTTCTTC.

The CDR3 spells CASAPPATNEKLFF. CDR3 in DNA: TGTGCCAGCGCACCGCCGGCAACTAATGAAAAACTGTTTTTT. The genes are TRBV7-9 and TRBJ1-4; D gene ambiguous. Trimming pared 8 bases from V and 0 bases from J, leaving 10 bases between. CDR3 length equals 14 residues. CDR1 and CDR2 from the germline V gene are SEHNR and FQNEAQ (reference sequence).

The CDR3 nucleotides are TGTGCCAGCAGCCCTTTCCGGTCCTACGAGCAGTACTTC. Its translation: CASSPFRSYEQYF. The genes are TRBV11-2 and TRBJ2-7; D is unclear. The CDR3 length is 13 residues. The germline V gene encodes CDR1 SGHAT and CDR2 FQNNGV. Trimming took off 5 bases at V and 1 base at J, with 9 bases between the two ends.

This sequence joins TRBV29-1 and TRBJ1-2, with TRBD1 as a possible D gene (6 bases). The CDR3 totals 13 residues. Germline CDR1 is SQVTM and CDR2 is ANQGSEA. V was clipped by 6 bases and J by 10 bases, with 21 bases between them. The CDR3 spells CSVYPRTEADYTF. The CDR3 bases are TGCAGCGTATACCCCCGGACAGAGGCGGACTACACCTTC.